This T cell receptor beta chain was captured by sequencing in a study of blood T cell repertoires in COVID-19. Libraries were prepared by immunoSEQ multiplex PCR; TCRdb keeps only in-frame clonotypes and omits some of them. The data show about 120,000 clones, 70% to 80% seen once. The specimen sequenced was peripheral blood. The clonotype was recovered from a woman aged 55-69 years with acute or convalescent COVID-19.

CDR3 DNA sequence: TGTGCCAGTAGTCTCAAAACAGGGGATGGGCCCTACGAGCAGTACTTC. It specifies CASSLKTGDGPYEQYF. The chain carries TRBV19 and TRBJ2-7, with 7 bases identical to TRBD1. This CDR3 comprises 16 residues. Germline CDR1 LNHDA, CDR2 SQIVND (reference sequence). Unmatched junction bases numbered 12, after V lost 5 bases and J lost 2 bases.